One and the same sample provided the 21 T cell receptor beta chains below, sequenced in a study of OX40 agonist ivuxolimab in advanced cancers. Only in-frame clones appear in the TCRdb table, and some are missing; sequencing was by immunoSEQ multiplex PCR. This sample has under 50,000 clones; around nine tenths occur once, and the top ten carry roughly 8%. The source was CD4+ or CD8+ T cells sorted from blood, collected in a trial of the OX40 agonist ivuxolimab. All receptors derive from an adult with an advanced solid tumor such as melanoma, head and neck, liver or kidney cancer.

The chain recombines TRBV6-6 with TRBJ2-2; TRBD2 aligns across 7 bases. Losses at the gene ends were 2 bases for V and 4 bases for J; bases not matched to a gene: 4. The CDR3 runs 15 residues. In germline, CDR1 is MNHNY, CDR2 SVGAGI (reference sequence). The DNA for the CDR3 is TGTGCCAGCAGTTACCGGCCGGGGGGCACCGGGGAGCTGTTTTTT. Amino acid sequence: CASSYRPGGTGELFF.

V usage is TRBV7-9 and J usage is TRBJ1-5; tentatively, D is TRBD1 (6 bases). This CDR3 spans 16 amino acids. Between the trimmed V and J ends, which lost 1 base and 2 bases, there was a span of 12 bases. CDR1 is SEHNR, CDR2 FQNEAQ, per germline (reference sequence). CDR3 bases: TGTGCCAGCAGCTTAGGGGCAGGGGTGGGCAATCAGCCCCAGCATTTT. As protein: CASSLGAGVGNQPQHF. Using reference TRBV7-9 and TRBJ1-5 for the parts outside the CDR3, the full variable domain is DTGVSQNPRHKITKRGQNVTFRCDPISEHNRLYWYRQTLGQGPEFLTYFQNEAQLEKSRLLSDRFSAERPKGSFSTLEIQRTEQGDSAMYLCASSLGAGVGNQPQHFGDGTRLSIL.

This chain links TRBV12-5 with TRBJ2-5, with D possibly being TRBD1 (6 bases). V was clipped by 1 base and J by 3 bases, with 15 bases between them. Germline V gene sequence: CDR1 LGHNT, CDR2 FRNRAP. This CDR3 spans 16 amino acids. CDR3 DNA: TGTGCTAGTGGTTTGGGAACCGGGACACCCGAAGAGACCCAGTACTTC. Translated: CASGLGTGTPEETQYF.

The chain joins TRBV7-3 to TRBJ2-6; 7 nucleotides line up with TRBD1. The CDR3 loop spans 15 amino acids. J gave up 1 base and V 5 bases, and 2 bases lay outside the gene matches. The germline V gene has CDR1 SGHTA and CDR2 FQGTGA. In nucleotides, the CDR3 is TGTGCCAGCAGCCCAGGGGGATCTGGGGCCAACGTCCTGACTTTC. This sequence encodes CASSPGGSGANVLTF. Supplemented by reference TRBV7-3 and TRBJ2-6, the full variable domain reads GAGVSQTPSNKVTEKGKYVELRCDPISGHTALYWYRQSLGQGPEFLIYFQGTGAADDSGLPNDRFFAVRPEGSVSTLKIQRTERGDSAVYLCASSPGGSGANVLTFGAGSRLTVL.

The genes are TRBV4-1 and TRBJ2-3; D possibly corresponds to TRBD2 (6 bases). Germline V lookup: CDR1 MGHRA, CDR2 YSYEKL. Deletions cut 3 bases from V and 2 bases from J, with 12 bases between. CDR3 length: 15 residues. In DNA form, the CDR3 reads TGCGCCAGCAGCCACCGGGACTCCCCCACAGATACGCAGTATTTT. This encodes CASSHRDSPTDTQYF.

The chain recombines TRBV9 with TRBJ2-3; 8 positions match TRBD2. CDR3 size: 16 residues. CDR1 SGDLS and CDR2 YYNGEE come from the germline V gene. Losses at the gene ends were 4 bases for V and 0 bases for J; bases not matched to a gene: 7. The CDR3 loop is CASSLRTSPSTDTQYF. The CDR3 DNA reads as TGTGCCAGCAGCCTGAGGACTAGCCCCAGCACAGATACGCAGTATTTT.

The CDR3 DNA reads as TGTGCCATCAGTGAGAAAAGGGAGCGTGAAGCTTTCTTT. Translation: CAISEKREREAFF. This rearrangement joins TRBV10-3 to TRBJ1-1; D gene uncertain. From germline, CDR1 is ENHRY and CDR2 SYGVKD. Trimming took off 2 bases at V and 7 bases at J, with 11 bases between the two ends. The CDR3 consists of 13 residues.

The chain uses TRBV7-8 and TRBJ1-1; no reliable D call. Germline V lookup: CDR1 SGHVS, CDR2 FQNEAQ. This CDR3 contains 14 residues. Deletions cut 1 base from V and 4 bases from J, with 10 bases between. The CDR3 sequence: CASSLEAGLTEAFF. Here the CDR3 DNA reads TGTGCCAGCAGCTTAGAAGCAGGTCTCACTGAAGCTTTCTTT.

Concerning this clone: The sample holds other DNA sequences that translate to the same CDR3. This sequence joins TRBV9 and TRBJ1-1; D gene unclear. Germline CDR1 SGDLS, CDR2 YYNGEE. There are 13 residues in the CDR3. Deletions cut 0 bases from V and 2 bases from J, with 5 bases between. This chain's CDR3 is CASSVGPNTEAFF. The CDR3 nucleotides read TGTGCCAGCAGCGTAGGTCCCAACACTGAAGCTTTCTTT.

This clone showed up just once. This sequence joins TRBV19 and TRBJ2-2; tentative D call: TRBD2 (5 bases). The ends were cut back, 3 bases at V and 7 bases at J, with 18 bases in the middle. The CDR3 has 16 amino acids. Germline loops: CDR1 LNHDA, CDR2 SQIVND (reference sequence). Written as DNA, the CDR3 is TGTGCCAGTAGTATTGATCGACTATTGTTGGGCGGGGAGCTGTTTTTT. This encodes CASSIDRLLLGGELFF.

V usage is TRBV18 and J usage is TRBJ2-1; maybe TRBD2 (5 bases). V lost 6 bases, J lost 2 bases, and 11 bases lay in between. CDR1 is KGHSH, CDR2 LQKENI, per germline. The CDR3 has 14 amino acids. CDR3 region: CASSGAVTYNEQFF. CDR3 coding DNA: TGTGCCAGCTCTGGAGCGGTTACCTACAATGAGCAGTTCTTC.

V usage is TRBV19 and J usage is TRBJ1-3; D is ambiguous. CDR3 length equals 14 residues. In germline, CDR1 is LNHDA, CDR2 SQIVND (reference sequence). The V gene lost 1 base and the J gene lost 1 base, with 5 bases spanning the gap. The CDR3 DNA is TGTGCCAGTAGTATAGGTCAGTCTGGAAACACCATATATTTT. This codes for CASSIGQSGNTIYF.

J is TRBJ1-4 and V is TRBV30; a weak D match, TRBD1 (5 bases). The CDR3 runs 13 residues. Germline V gene lookup returns CDR1 GTSNPN and CDR2 SVGIG (reference sequence). Deletions cut 0 bases from V and 6 bases from J, with 8 bases between. The CDR3 here is CAWSVQADEKLFF. Written as DNA, the CDR3 is TGTGCCTGGAGTGTACAGGCAGATGAAAAACTGTTTTTT.

V is TRBV5-1 and J is TRBJ2-3, with D unclear. Trimming shortened V by 0 bases and J by 3 bases, and 11 bases separated the two germline ends. CDR1 is SGHRS, CDR2 YFSETQ, per germline. There are 15 residues in the CDR3. The CDR3 loop is CASSLGSLGTDTQYF. As DNA, the CDR3 is TGCGCCAGCAGCTTGGGTTCCTTAGGGACAGATACGCAGTATTTT.

The chain carries TRBV9 and TRBJ2-7; the match to TRBD1 covers 8 bases. CDR1 is SGDLS, CDR2 YYNGEE, per germline. The CDR3 contains 15 residues. V dropped 2 bases and J dropped 0; count of bases not matched to a gene: 4. CDR3 region: CASSVDGTGSYEQYF. The CDR3 DNA sequence: TGTGCCAGCAGCGTTGACGGGACAGGCTCCTACGAGCAGTACTTC. Together with reference TRBV9 and TRBJ2-7, the CDR3 gives the full variable domain: DSGVTQTPKHLITATGQRVTLRCSPRSGDLSVYWYQQSLDQGLQFLIQYYNGEERAKGNILERFSAQQFPDLHSELNLSSLELGDSALYFCASSVDGTGSYEQYFGPGTRLTVT.

The gene calls are TRBV7-3 and TRBJ2-1, with 10 bases lining up with TRBD1. CDR3 size: 14 residues. V dropped 2 bases and J dropped 7; count of bases not matched to a gene: 2. From germline, CDR1 is SGHTA and CDR2 FQGTGA. The CDR3 DNA sequence: TGTGCCAGCAGCTTAGGGACAGGGGTAAATGAGCAGTTCTTC. This codes for CASSLGTGVNEQFF.

The rearrangement joins TRBV29-1 to TRBJ2-5; D ambiguous. The CDR3 contains 13 residues. The V end lost 2 bases, the J end lost 5 bases, and 12 bases lay between the germline ends. Germline values: CDR1 SQVTM, CDR2 ANQGSEA. The CDR3 nucleotides read TGCAGCGTTGAAAAAAATCGGCAGGAGACCCAGTACTTC. This translates into CSVEKNRQETQYF.

The chain links TRBV25-1 to TRBJ1-6; D is undetermined. Per the germline V gene, CDR1 is MGHDK and CDR2 is SYGVNS. CDR3 length: 13 amino acids. V was cut by 4 bases and J by 6 bases, with 7 bases left in between. The CDR3 sequence: CASSARGNSPLHF. The CDR3 DNA reads TGTGCCAGCAGTGCCAGAGGTAATTCACCCCTCCACTTT.

The chain uses TRBV10-3 and TRBJ1-1; 8 nucleotides line up with TRBD1. This CDR3 has 14 residues. The germline gives CDR1 ENHRY, CDR2 SYGVKD. Trimming took 6 bases from V and 7 from J; bases not matched to a gene: 10. For the CDR3, the DNA is TGTGCCATCAGAGGACAGGGAAAGATTATTGAAGCTTTCTTT. Its protein is CAIRGQGKIIEAFF.

The V call is TRBV28, the J call TRBJ2-7; D gene ambiguous. The CDR3 runs to 12 residues. Germline loops: CDR1 MDHEN, CDR2 SYDVKM. Deletions cut 7 bases from V and 4 bases from J, with 11 bases between. The CDR3 nucleotides are TGTGCCAGCACCAACACAATTTACGAGCAGTACTTC. Its translation is CASTNTIYEQYF.

The V gene is TRBV2, the J gene TRBJ2-3, with TRBD1 matching 7 bases. The CDR3 spans 15 residues. Per germline, CDR1 SNHLY and CDR2 FYNNEI. Unmatched junction bases numbered 11, after V lost 4 bases and J lost 7 bases. CDR3 in amino acids: CASSVTGTVGHTQYF. CDR3 sequence (DNA): TGTGCCAGCAGTGTGACAGGGACGGTGGGTCATACGCAGTATTTT. Combining the CDR3 with reference TRBV2 and TRBJ2-3 gives the whole variable domain EPEVTQTPSHQVTQMGQEVILRCVPISNHLYFYWYRQILGQKVEFLVSFYNNEISEKSEIFDDQFSVERPDGSNFTLKIRSTKLEDSAMYFCASSVTGTVGHTQYFGPGTRLTVL.